The 15 T cell receptor beta chains below come from one sample, sequenced in a study of T cells expressing NK-cell markers. TCRdb reprocessed the 5' RACE reads and keeps a single row for each CDR3 protein, giving no DNA. The sample is made up of over 350,000 distinct CDR3 sequences, and the top ten hold roughly 10% of it. Sequenced: blood T cells: a sorted CD56 or NKG2C T cell subset, CD4+ or CD8+ T cells, or bulk PBMC T cells (not recorded which). The receptors come from a woman between 45 and 60 years old in good health.

The rearrangement joins TRBV27 to TRBJ2-7; TCRdb picks TRBD1, but there is no DNA to check that call. Germline lookup yields CDR1 MNHEY and CDR2 SMNVEV (reference sequence). This CDR3 is built from 14 residues. CDR3 in amino acids: CASSLIPGSSEQYF.

The rearrangement links TRBV29-1 to TRBJ2-2; TCRdb lists TRBD2, though no DNA is available to test this call. Germline lookup yields CDR1 SQVTM and CDR2 ANQGSEA. This CDR3 region has 17 residues. CDR3 amino acids: CSVEDFTSGRAGGELFF.

This chain links TRBV24-1 with TRBJ2-7; TCRdb designates TRBD1, a call that cannot be tested without DNA. Per the germline V gene, CDR1 is KGHDR and CDR2 is SFDVKD. The CDR3 has 13 amino acids. The CDR3: CAALLTASYEQYF.

The chain links TRBV5-1 to TRBJ1-1. The length of the CDR3 is 15 residues. Germline V CDR1 and CDR2: SGHRS, YFSETQ. The CDR3 protein is CASSLVRHRDSEAFF. Looking up the rest from reference TRBV5-1 and TRBJ1-1 gives the full variable domain: KAGVTQTPRYLIKTRGQQVTLSCSPISGHRSVSWYQQTPGQGLQFLFEYFSETQRNKGNFPGRFSGRQFSNSRSEMNVSTLELGDSALYLCASSLVRHRDSEAFFGQGTRLTVV.

The gene calls are TRBV9 and TRBJ1-2. The CDR3 is made up of 13 amino acids. Per the germline V gene, CDR1 is SGDLS and CDR2 is YYNGEE. The CDR3 loop reads CASSPGPYYGYTF.

The V gene is TRBV29-1, the J gene TRBJ2-7; the TCRdb D gene call, TRBD2, has no DNA to confirm it. CDR1 is SQVTM, CDR2 ANQGSEA, per germline. The CDR3 is made up of 13 amino acids. This CDR3 reads CSVEYGTAYEQYF.

The chain joins TRBV19 to TRBJ2-7. This CDR3 spans 13 amino acids. Germline V gene sequence: CDR1 LNHDA, CDR2 SQIVND (reference sequence). CDR3 sequence reads: CASSTVGAYEQYF.

The V call is TRBV4-1, the J call TRBJ2-1; TCRdb proposes TRBD1, but this gene call is untestable without DNA. The CDR3 contains 13 residues. Germline CDR1 is MGHRA and CDR2 is YSYEKL. The CDR3 sequence is CASSELPGQEQFF.

The CDR3 reads CATSRGQGGGNQPQHF. This rearrangement joins TRBV15 to TRBJ1-5; TCRdb calls TRBD1, which cannot be checked without DNA. CDR3 length: 16 amino acids. Germline V lookup: CDR1 LNHNV, CDR2 YYDKDF (reference sequence). The entire variable domain, with the rest obtained from reference TRBV15 and TRBJ1-5, is as follows: DAMVIQNPRYQVTQFGKPVTLSCSQTLNHNVMYWYQQKSSQAPKLLFHYYDKDFNNEADTPDNFQSRRPNTSFCFLDIRSPGLGDTAMYLCATSRGQGGGNQPQHFGDGTRLSIL.

CDR3 residues: CASSLGRLGSYNEQFF. The chain has TRBV5-1 and TRBJ2-1. Germline V gives CDR1 SGHRS, CDR2 YFSETQ. The length of the CDR3 is 16 residues.

This sequence joins TRBV10-3 and TRBJ1-1; TCRdb returns TRBD1, unconfirmable since there is no DNA. Germline-derived CDR1 and CDR2 are ENHRY and SYGVKD. The CDR3 has 15 residues. The CDR3: CAISESTGGRTEAFF.

This chain connects TRBV5-5 to TRBJ2-2; TCRdb designates TRBD2, a call that cannot be tested without DNA. The CDR3 runs 16 residues. Per germline, CDR1 SGHKS and CDR2 YYEKEE (reference sequence). This chain's CDR3 is CASSLIAGGNTGELFF.

V is TRBV2 and J is TRBJ1-4; TCRdb outputs TRBD1, but without DNA this stays unchecked. The CDR3 has 13 amino acids. Germline CDR1 reads SNHLY; CDR2 reads FYNNEI. CDR3 amino acids: CASWGRINEKLFF.

This sequence joins TRBV20-1 and TRBJ1-1; TCRdb gives TRBD1 as the D gene, but with no DNA this cannot be confirmed. The CDR3 has 15 amino acids. Germline V gene sequence: CDR1 DFQATT, CDR2 SNEGSKA (reference sequence). CDR3 region: CSARDGTGLHTEAFF.

The chain links TRBV24-1 to TRBJ2-2; TCRdb indicates TRBD2, and absent DNA this call remains unverified. The germline CDR1 and CDR2 sequences are KGHDR and SFDVKD. CDR3 size: 14 residues. CDR3 amino acids: CATSWSSGSGELFF.